This T cell receptor (beta chain) was profiled in a study of cytomegalovirus exposure and HLA in healthy donors. Study observations and caveats: Later on, an analysis tied 15,000 or so TCR beta sequences to HLA alleles at 0.05 false discovery rate.

Germline V gene data show CDR1 as MNHEY and CDR2 as SMNVEV (reference sequence). This CDR3 region has 14 residues. J gave up 4 bases and V 5 bases, and 6 bases lay outside the gene matches. About this clone itself: Its target is unknown.

The PCR made use of 60 Vbeta and 13 Jbeta primers. The assay was immunoSEQ multiplex PCR, and TCRdb's table has in-frame clones only and misses some. The table lists under 200,000 clones, more than 75% of them singletons. Specimen: PBMCs. This clonotype was obtained from a girl aged 10-17 years in good health and CMV-seropositive. This rearrangement joins TRBV27 to TRBJ2-7, with 9 bases lining up with TRBD1. CDR3 DNA sequence: TGTGCCAGCAGTCTTGGACAGGGGATATACGAGCAGTACTTC. This gives the protein CASSLGQGIYEQYF.